The clone carrying this T cell receptor beta chain came up a few times. The data belong to a study of blood T cells in healthy people across ages. A second PCR of about 7 to 11 cycles used a sample-barcoded 5' primer and a J-beta primer mix. One entry per CDR3 protein results from TCRdb running MiXCR on the 5' RACE reads. In the table there are some 940,000 distinct CDR3 sequences, 25% to 35% of which are singletons. The V gene's germline CDR1 is LNHDA and CDR2 SQIVND (reference sequence). The CDR3 totals 14 residues. The ends were cut back, 8 bases at V and 1 base at J, with 13 bases in the middle. The same data also contributed to another study, on T cells of mothers and their children.

The sequence was obtained from a woman in her 40s in good health. The material sequenced was blood. The rearrangement links TRBV19 to TRBJ2-3; D might be TRBD2 (5 bases). The CDR3 is CASRGTWGTDTQYF. In DNA, the CDR3 is TGTGCCAGTCGGGGAACCTGGGGCACAGATACGCAGTATTTT.